This record concerns one T cell receptor beta chain sequence. Its matching antigen is unknown. These data originate in a study of T cells in tumors after PD-1 blockade. Notes on the study in general: After therapy, most expanded exhausted CD8+ clones were absent pre-treatment, suggesting clonal replacement.

Sequenced by immunoSEQ multiplex PCR; TCRdb stores in-frame clones only, minus some. This sample has about 7,700 clones, with around 69% found just once. Germline CDR1 reads SGDLS; CDR2 reads YYNGEE. There are 16 residues in the CDR3. V lost 4 bases to trimming and J lost 2 bases, with 17 bases between them. The TCR sequence derives from a human donor with basal cell carcinoma. V is TRBV9 and J is TRBJ2-3, with D maybe TRBD2 (5 bases). The input for sequencing was tumor tissue, taken after anti-PD-1 treatment. DNA of the CDR3: TGTGCCAGCAGCCCCGGGGTACAAGCCTTCACAGATACGCAGTATTTT. Translating it yields CASSPGVQAFTDTQYF.